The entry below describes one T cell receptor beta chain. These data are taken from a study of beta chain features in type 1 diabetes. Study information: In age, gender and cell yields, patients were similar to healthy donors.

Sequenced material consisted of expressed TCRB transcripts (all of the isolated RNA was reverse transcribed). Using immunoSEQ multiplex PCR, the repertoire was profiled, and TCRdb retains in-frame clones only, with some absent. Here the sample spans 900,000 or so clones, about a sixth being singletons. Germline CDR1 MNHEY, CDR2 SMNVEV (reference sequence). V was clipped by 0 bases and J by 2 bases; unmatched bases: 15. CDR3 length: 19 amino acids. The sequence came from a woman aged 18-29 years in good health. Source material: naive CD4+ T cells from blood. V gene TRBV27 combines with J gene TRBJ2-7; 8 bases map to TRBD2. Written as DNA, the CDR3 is TGTGCCAGCAGTTTATCGATTGTCCGGGAGGGAGGCCGCACCTACGAGCAGTACTTC. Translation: CASSLSIVREGGRTYEQYF.